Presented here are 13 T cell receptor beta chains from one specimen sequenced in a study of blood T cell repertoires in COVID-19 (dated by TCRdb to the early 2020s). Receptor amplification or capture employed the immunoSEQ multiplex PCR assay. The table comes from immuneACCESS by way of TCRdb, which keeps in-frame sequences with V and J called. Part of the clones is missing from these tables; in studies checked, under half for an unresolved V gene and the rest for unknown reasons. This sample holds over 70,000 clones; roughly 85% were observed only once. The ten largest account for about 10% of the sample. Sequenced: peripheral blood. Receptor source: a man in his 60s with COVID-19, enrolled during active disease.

CDR3: CASRETGGEQYF. CDR3 in DNA: TGTGCCAGCAGGGAGACAGGGGGCGAGCAGTACTTC. This chain connects TRBV2 to TRBJ2-7; 9 bases agree with TRBD1. CDR1 and CDR2 from the germline V gene are SNHLY and FYNNEI. Trimming at V came to 6 bases and at J to 6 bases, leaving 3 bases not matched to a gene. The CDR3 runs 12 residues.

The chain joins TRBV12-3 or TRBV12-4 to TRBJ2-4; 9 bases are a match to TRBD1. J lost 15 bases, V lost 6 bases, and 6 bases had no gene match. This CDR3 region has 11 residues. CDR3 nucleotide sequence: TGTGCCAGCAGACTGGACAGGGGACCGTACTTC. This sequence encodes CASRLDRGPYF.

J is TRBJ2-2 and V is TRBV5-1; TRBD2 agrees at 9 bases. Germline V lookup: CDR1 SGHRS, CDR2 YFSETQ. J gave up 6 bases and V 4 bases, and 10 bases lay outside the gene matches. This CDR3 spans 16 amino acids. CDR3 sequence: CASSPRTSEAPGELFF. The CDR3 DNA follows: TGCGCCAGCAGCCCAAGGACTAGCGAGGCACCCGGGGAGCTGTTTTTT.

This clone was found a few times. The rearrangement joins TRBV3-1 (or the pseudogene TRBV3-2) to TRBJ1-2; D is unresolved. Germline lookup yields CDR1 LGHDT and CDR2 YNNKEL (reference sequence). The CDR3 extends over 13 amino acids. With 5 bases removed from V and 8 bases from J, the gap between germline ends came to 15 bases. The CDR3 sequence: CASSAYDSGGYTF. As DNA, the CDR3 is TGTGCCAGCAGCGCGTACGACTCTGGCGGCTACACCTTC.

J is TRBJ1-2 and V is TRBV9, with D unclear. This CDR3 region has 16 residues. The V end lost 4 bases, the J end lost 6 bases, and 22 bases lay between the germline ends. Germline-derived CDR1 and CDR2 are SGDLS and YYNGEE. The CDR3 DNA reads TGTGCCAGCAGCCCTTCCCCCCACGGGGTATCCGATGGCTACACCTTC. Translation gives CASSPSPHGVSDGYTF.

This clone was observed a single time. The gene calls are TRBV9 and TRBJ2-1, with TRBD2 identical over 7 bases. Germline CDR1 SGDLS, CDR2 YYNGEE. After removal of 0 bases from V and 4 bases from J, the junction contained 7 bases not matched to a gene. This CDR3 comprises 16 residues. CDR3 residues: CASSVAPAGLYNEQFF. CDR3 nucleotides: TGTGCCAGCAGCGTAGCACCAGCGGGGCTTTACAATGAGCAGTTCTTC.

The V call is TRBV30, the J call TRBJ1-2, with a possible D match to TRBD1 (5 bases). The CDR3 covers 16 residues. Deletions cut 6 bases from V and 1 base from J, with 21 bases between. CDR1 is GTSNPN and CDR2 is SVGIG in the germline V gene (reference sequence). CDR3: CACPGGYRTDNYGYTF. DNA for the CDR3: TGTGCCTGCCCCGGGGGATACAGGACCGATAACTATGGCTACACCTTC. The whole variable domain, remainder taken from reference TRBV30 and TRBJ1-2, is SQTIHQWPATLVQPVGSPLSLECTVEGTSNPNLYWYRQAAGRGLQLLFYSVGIGQISSEVPQNLSASRPQDRQFILSSKKLLLSDSGFYLCACPGGYRTDNYGYTFGSGTRLTVV.

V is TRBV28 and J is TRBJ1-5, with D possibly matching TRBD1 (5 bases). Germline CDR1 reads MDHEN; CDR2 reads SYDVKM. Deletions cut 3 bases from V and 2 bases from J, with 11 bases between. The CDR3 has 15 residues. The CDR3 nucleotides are TGTGCCAGCAGTTTCCGTCAGGGCGGCAATCAGCCCCAGCATTTT. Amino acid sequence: CASSFRQGGNQPQHF.

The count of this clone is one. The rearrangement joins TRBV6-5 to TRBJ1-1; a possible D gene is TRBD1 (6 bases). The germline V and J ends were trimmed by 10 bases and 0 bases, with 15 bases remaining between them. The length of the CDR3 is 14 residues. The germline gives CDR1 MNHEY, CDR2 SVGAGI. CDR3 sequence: CAIARGPLNTEAFF. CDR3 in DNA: TGTGCCATCGCCAGGGGCCCATTGAACACTGAAGCTTTCTTT.

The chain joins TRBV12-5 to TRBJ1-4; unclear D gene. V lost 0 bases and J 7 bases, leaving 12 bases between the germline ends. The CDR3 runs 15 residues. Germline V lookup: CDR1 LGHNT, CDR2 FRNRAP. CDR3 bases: TGTGCTAGTGGTTTGGTGGGCCTCTATCCTGAAAAACTGTTTTTT. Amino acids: CASGLVGLYPEKLFF. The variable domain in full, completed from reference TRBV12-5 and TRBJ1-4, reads DARVTQTPRHKVTEMGQEVTMRCQPILGHNTVFWYRQTMMQGLELLAYFRNRAPLDDSGMPKDRFSAEMPDATLATLKIQPSEPRDSAVYFCASGLVGLYPEKLFFGSGTQLSVL.

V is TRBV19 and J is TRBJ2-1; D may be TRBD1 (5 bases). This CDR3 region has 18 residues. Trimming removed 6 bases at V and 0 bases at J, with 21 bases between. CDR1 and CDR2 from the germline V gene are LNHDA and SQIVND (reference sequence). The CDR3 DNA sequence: TGTGCCAGTAGCCGAGGTCGGAGTCAGGGTAGCTCCTACAATGAGCAGTTCTTC. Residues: CASSRGRSQGSSYNEQFF.

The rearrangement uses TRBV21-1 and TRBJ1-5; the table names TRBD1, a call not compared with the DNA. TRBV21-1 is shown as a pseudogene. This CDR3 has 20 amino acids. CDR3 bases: TGTGCCAGCAGCAAAGTTGGCGGGACAGGGCCCCCTAGAAGCAATCAGCCCCAGCATTTT. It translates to CASSKVGGTGPPRSNQPQHF.

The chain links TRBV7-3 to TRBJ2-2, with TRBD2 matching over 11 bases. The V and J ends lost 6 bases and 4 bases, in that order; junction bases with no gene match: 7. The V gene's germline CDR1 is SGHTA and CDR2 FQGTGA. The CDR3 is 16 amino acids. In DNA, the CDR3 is TGTGCCAGCAGAAGTTTCGGGACTAGCGGCACCGGGGAGCTGTTTTTT. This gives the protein CASRSFGTSGTGELFF. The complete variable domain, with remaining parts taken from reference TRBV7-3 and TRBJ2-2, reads GAGVSQTPSNKVTEKGKYVELRCDPISGHTALYWYRQSLGQGPEFLIYFQGTGAADDSGLPNDRFFAVRPEGSVSTLKIQRTERGDSAVYLCASRSFGTSGTGELFFGEGSRLTVL.